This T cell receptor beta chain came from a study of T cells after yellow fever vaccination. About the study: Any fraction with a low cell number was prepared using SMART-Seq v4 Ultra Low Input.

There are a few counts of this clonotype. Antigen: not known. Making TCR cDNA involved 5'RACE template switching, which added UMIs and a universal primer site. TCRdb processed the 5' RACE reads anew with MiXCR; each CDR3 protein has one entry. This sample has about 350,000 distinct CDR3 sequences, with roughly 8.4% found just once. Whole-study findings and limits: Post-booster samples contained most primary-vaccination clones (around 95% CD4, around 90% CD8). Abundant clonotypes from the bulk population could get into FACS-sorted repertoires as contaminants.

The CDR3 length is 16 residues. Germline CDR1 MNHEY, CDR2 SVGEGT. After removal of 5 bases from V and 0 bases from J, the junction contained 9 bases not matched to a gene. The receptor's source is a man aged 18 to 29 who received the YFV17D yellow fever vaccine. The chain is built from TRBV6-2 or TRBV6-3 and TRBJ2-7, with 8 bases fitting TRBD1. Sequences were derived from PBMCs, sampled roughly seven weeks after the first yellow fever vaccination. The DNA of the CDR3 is TGTGCCAGCAGTAAGGACAGGGCTCCAAGCTCCTACGAGCAGTACTTC. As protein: CASSKDRAPSSYEQYF.